This T cell receptor (beta chain) is from a study of blood T cell repertoires in COVID-19. CDR3 length: 12 amino acids. Germline CDR1 reads MDHEN; CDR2 reads SYDVKM. V was trimmed by 5 bases and J by 9 bases, leaving 11 bases between them. Method: immunoSEQ multiplex PCR; TCRdb's copy keeps in-frame clones and lacks some. The table has about 120,000 clones, approximately 83% seen once. The chain recombines TRBV28 with TRBJ1-5; D uncertain. Sample: peripheral blood. The TCR was taken from a woman in her seventies with acute or convalescent COVID-19. This chain's CDR3 is CASSPAELPQHF. In nucleotides, the CDR3 is TGTGCCAGCAGTCCCGCGGAGTTGCCCCAGCATTTT.